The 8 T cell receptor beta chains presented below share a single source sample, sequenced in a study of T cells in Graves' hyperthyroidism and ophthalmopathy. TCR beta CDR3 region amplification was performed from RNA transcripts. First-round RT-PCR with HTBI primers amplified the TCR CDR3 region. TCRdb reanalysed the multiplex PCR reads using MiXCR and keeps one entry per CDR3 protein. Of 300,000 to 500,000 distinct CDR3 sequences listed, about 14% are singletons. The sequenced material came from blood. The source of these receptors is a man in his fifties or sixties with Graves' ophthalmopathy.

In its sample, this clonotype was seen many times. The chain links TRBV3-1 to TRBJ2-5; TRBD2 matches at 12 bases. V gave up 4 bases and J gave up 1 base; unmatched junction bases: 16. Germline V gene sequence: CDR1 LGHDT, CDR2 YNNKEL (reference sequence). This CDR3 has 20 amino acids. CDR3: CASSPRTSGTQGGSQETQYF. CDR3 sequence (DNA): TGTGCCAGCAGCCCTCGGACTAGCGGGACTCAAGGAGGGTCCCAAGAGACCCAGTACTTC.

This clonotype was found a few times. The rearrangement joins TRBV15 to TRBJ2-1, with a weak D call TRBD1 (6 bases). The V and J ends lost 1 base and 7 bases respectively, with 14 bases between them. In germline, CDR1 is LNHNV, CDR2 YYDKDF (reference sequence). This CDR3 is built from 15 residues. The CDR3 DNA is TGTGCCACCAGCAGAGGCCCCGTAGGGGGTAATGAGCAGTTCTTC. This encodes CATSRGPVGGNEQFF.

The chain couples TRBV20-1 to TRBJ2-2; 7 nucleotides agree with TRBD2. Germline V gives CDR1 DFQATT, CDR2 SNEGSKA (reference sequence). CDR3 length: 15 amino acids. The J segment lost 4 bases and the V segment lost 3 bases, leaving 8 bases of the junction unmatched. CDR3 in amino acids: CSASNAGEFTGELFF. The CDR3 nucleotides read TGCAGTGCTAGTAACGCGGGAGAGTTCACCGGGGAGCTGTTTTTT.

This CDR3 is CASSLRGQVGETQYF. The CDR3 coding sequence is TGTGCCAGCAGTTTACGGGGGCAAGTCGGGGAGACCCAGTACTTC. The V gene is TRBV27, the J gene TRBJ2-5, with D perhaps matching TRBD1 or TRBD2 (6 bases each). CDR3 length: 15 residues. CDR1 and CDR2 (germline): MNHEY, SMNVEV (reference sequence). V was pared by 2 bases and J by 5 bases, with 15 bases between.

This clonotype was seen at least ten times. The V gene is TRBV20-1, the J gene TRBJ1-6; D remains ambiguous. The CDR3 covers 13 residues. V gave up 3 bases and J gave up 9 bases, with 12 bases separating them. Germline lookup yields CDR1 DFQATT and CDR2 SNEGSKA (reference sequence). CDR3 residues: CSARATSGSPLHF. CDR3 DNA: TGCAGTGCTAGGGCCACCAGTGGTTCACCCCTCCACTTT.

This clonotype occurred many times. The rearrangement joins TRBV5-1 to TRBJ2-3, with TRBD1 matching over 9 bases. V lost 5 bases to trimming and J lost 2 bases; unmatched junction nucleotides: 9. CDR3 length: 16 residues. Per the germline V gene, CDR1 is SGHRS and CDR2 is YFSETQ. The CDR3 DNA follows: TGCGCCAGCAGGGCTACAGGGGGCCCTCTCACAGATACGCAGTATTTT. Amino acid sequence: CASRATGGPLTDTQYF.

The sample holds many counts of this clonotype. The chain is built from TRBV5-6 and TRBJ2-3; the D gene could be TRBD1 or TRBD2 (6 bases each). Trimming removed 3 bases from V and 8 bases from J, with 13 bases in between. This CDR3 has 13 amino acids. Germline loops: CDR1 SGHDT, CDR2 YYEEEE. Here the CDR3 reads CASSSQGGLTQYF. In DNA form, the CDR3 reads TGTGCCAGCAGCTCGCAAGGGGGGCTTACGCAGTATTTT.

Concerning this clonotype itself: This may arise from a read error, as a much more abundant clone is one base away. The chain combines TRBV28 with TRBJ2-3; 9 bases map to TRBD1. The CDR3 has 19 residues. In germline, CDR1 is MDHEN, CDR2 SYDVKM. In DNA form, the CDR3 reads TGTGCCAGCAGTGGTGCCGGGACAGGGAGGCTTAGTCGGGCAGATACGCAGTGTTTT. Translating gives CASSGAGTGRLSRADTQCF.